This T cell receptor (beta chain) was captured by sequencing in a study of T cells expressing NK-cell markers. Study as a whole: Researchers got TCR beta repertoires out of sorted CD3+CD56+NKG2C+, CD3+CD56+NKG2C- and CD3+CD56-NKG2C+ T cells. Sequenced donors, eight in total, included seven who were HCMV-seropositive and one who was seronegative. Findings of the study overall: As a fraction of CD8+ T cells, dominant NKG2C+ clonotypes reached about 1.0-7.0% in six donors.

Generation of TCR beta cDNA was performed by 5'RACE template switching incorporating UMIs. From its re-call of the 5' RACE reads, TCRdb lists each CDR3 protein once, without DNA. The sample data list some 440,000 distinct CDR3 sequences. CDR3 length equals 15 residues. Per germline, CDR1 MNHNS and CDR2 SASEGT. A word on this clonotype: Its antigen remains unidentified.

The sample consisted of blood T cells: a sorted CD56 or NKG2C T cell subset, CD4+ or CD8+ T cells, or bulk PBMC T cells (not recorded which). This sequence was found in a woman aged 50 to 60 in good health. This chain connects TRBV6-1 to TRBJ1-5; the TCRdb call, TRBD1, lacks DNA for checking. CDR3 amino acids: CASSLTGGAGQPQHF.